This T cell receptor beta chain is from a study of PD-L1 blockade in urothelial cancer (dated by TCRdb to the late 2010s). For the wider study: Therapy was started in the mid-2010s for all patients, and atezolizumab 1,200 mg was administered intravenously every 3 weeks. About nine tenths of the roughly 29 patients were males with bladder-origin urothelial cancer, and about 65% of the roughly 30 reported a prior smoking history. An ECOG performance status of 0 or 1 was recorded for the patients, and 0 to 3 prior chemotherapy regimens had been received by the patients. Blood samples were analyzed 3 weeks after the start of treatment (second dose) and 6 weeks after the start of treatment. Blood samples yielded a median of 141,255 T cells and roughly 83,000 unique TCRs, with median clonality 0.080. Somatic, immune and clinical correlates of response to PD-L1 blockade with atezolizumab in urothelial cancer were the focus of an exploratory multi-omic analysis. Pretreatment tumor samples, along with matched peripheral blood serially collected before and after atezolizumab treatment, were subjected to TCR sequencing. Durable clinical benefit was defined as a progression-free survival longer than 6 months, and TCR features were additionally tested against progression-free survival and overall survival. In the same patients, whole exome sequencing and RNA sequencing of pretreatment tumors were performed in addition to TCR sequencing. Some ten patients reached durable clinical benefit, while some 19 patients did not. Pretreatment blood TCR-seq was available for under 35 patients, at least one posttreatment blood collection was obtained for approximately 25 patients, and tumor TCR-seq was available for approximately 25 patients. Broad study findings and their caveats: A pretreatment peripheral blood TCR clonality below the median was linked to improved progression-free and overall survival. At 3 weeks after the start of treatment, tumor-associated TCR clones in peripheral blood had expanded more in patients with durable benefit (n ≈ 20, p = 0.022). Because the sample size was small (n = 29) and many of the analyses were exploratory, the results are meant to be hypothesis-generating.

Each PCR received spiked-in synthetic TCR analog templates so that absolute template abundance could be estimated from read counts. The immunoSEQ assay was used to amplify TCRbeta CDR3 regions from genomic DNA with bias-controlled V and J gene primers. Rearranged TCRbeta segments were sequenced at approximately 20X coverage. From the authors' description of their analysis: Clustering was used to correct sequencing errors, and CDR3s were annotated against IMGT so that V, D and J genes could be assigned. Only productive TCRbeta rearrangements were used in downstream analyses, excluding out-of-frame or stop-codon sequences. To compute clonality, Shannon entropy was normalized by the log of the number of unique productive sequences and then subtracted from one. Clones differing between time points or between blood and tumor were identified using Fisher's exact test with Benjamini-Hochberg correction, with an adjusted p below 0.01 applied as the threshold. The immuneACCESS repertoire file appears here via TCRdb, limited to in-frame rearrangements. These files lack a portion of the clones; in checked studies, under half of the deficit traces to unresolved V genes, and the cause of the others is not known. The DNA was the basis for D and trimming; V, J and clone size are from that table. Present in this sample are about 120,000 clones, 86% of which were seen just once. The top ten clones comprise roughly 2.4% of the sample.

The time point tag for this specimen amounts to: peripheral blood 6 weeks after treatment start. A cohort of about 27 patients with locally advanced or metastatic urothelial carcinoma, treated at Memorial Sloan Kettering on a trial protocol, was included. Peripheral blood mononuclear cells were collected pretreatment and during treatment, at between 1 and 8 total time points per patient. The Qiagen DNeasy Blood extraction kit was used to purify genomic DNA from total PBMCs and from tumor samples. PBMCs were collected pretreatment and during treatment, and were isolated and stored as previously described. There are 15 amino acids in the CDR3, from cysteine to phenylalanine inclusive. CDR3 DNA is the only sequence kept; it has 45 bases, read in frame from the first base. CDR1 and CDR2 were assigned from the germline V gene as SGHDN and FVKESK. Trimming accounts for 0 bases at V and 6 bases at J, while the number of junction bases matched to no gene is 2.

Comments on this clone: Its cognate antigen has yet to be identified. It has no much larger one-base neighbor in the sample; base qualities were not kept.

The sequencing here drew on PBMCs, taken around atezolizumab (anti-PD-L1) treatment. This clonotype was obtained from a man aged 50 to 59 with urothelial cancer. The chain was built from TRBV14 and TRBJ2-3; 11 bases in the middle match TRBD2. CDR3 sequence: CASSQEASGRDTQYF. In nucleotides, the sequence is TGTGCCAGCAGCCAAGAGGCTAGCGGGAGGGATACGCAGTATTTT. Reference TRBV14 and TRBJ2-3 proteins supply the regions before and after the CDR3; the full variable domain is: EAGVTQFPSHSVIEKGQTVTLRCDPISGHDNLYWYRRVMGKEIKFLLHFVKESKQDESGMPNNRFLAERTGGTYSTLKVQPAELEDSGVYFCASSQEASGRDTQYFGPGTRLTVL.